What follows is one T cell receptor (beta chain) and its context. Unique molecular identifiers were built into the TCRbeta library. MiXCR was run by TCRdb on the PCR reads, yielding one entry per CDR3 protein. The sample has more than 400,000 distinct CDR3 sequences; roughly 44% are singletons. This sample stems from a study of T-cell reconstitution after alpha-beta-depleted transplantation in children. The sequence was obtained from a girl aged 2-10 years with aplastic anemia, due to receive a stem cell transplant. The sequencing used PBMCs, collected before TCRalphabeta/CD19-depleted stem cell transplant.

The DNA for the CDR3 is TGCAGCGTTGAGGGGACCCCTGGGGAGCAGTACTTC. Its translation is CSVEGTPGEQYF. J is TRBJ2-7 and V is TRBV29-1; D may match TRBD1 or TRBD2 (5 bases each). Germline CDR1 reads SQVTM; CDR2 reads ANQGSEA. The length of the CDR3 is 12 residues. Deletions cut 3 bases from V and 7 bases from J, with 13 bases between.